This TCR beta chain was sequenced in a study of OX40 agonist ivuxolimab in advanced cancers. Study-wide context: Dose-escalation patients had hepatocellular carcinoma, melanoma, renal cell or head and neck cancer. Partial responses were recorded for three patients, including one with hepatocellular carcinoma and two with cutaneous melanoma.

The assay was immunoSEQ multiplex PCR, and TCRdb's table has in-frame clones only and misses some. The sample has 20,000 or so clones, 82% seen once. Regarding this clone: Its specificity is not known.

The V gene's germline CDR1 is SGHNT and CDR2 YYREEE (reference sequence). Trimming removed 1 base at V and 5 bases at J, with 6 bases between. The CDR3 is 13 amino acids. General study findings and limits: CD4+ and CD8+ blood T cells expanded clonally by week 6 at 0.1 to 3.0 mg/kg.

The chain links TRBV5-4 to TRBJ1-4; D is uncertain. The material was CD4+ or CD8+ T cells sorted from blood, obtained in a trial of the OX40 agonist ivuxolimab. The receptor was isolated from an adult with an advanced solid tumor such as melanoma, head and neck, liver or kidney cancer. The CDR3 protein is CASSLKANEKLFF. Written as DNA, the CDR3 is TGTGCCAGCAGCTTGAAGGCGAATGAAAAACTGTTTTTT.